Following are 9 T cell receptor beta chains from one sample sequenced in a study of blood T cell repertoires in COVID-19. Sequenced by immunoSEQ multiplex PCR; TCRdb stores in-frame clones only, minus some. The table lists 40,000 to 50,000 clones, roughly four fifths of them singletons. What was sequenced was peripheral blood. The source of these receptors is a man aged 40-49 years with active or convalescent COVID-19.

CDR3 nucleotide sequence: TGTGCCAGCAGTGATATCAGCGGGACGAGCTCCTACAATGAGCAGTTCTTC. Residues: CASSDISGTSSYNEQFF. V is TRBV6-1 and J is TRBJ2-1, with TRBD2 identical over 7 bases. This CDR3 spans 17 amino acids. After removal of 3 bases from V and 0 bases from J, the junction contained 8 bases not matched to a gene. Germline assignment: CDR1 MNHNS and CDR2 SASEGT.

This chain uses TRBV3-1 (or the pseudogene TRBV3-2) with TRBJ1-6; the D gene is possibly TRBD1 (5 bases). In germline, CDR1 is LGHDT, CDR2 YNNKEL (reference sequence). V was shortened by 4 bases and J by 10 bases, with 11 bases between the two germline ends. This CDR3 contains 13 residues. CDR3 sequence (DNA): TGTGCCAGCAGCCCGAACAGGATCTCACCCCTCCACTTT. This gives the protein CASSPNRISPLHF.

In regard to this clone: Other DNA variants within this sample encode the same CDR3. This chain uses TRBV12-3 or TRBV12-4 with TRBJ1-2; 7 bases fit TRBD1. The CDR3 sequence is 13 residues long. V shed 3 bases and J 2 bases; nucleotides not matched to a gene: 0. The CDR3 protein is CASSLDRNYGYTF. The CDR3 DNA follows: TGTGCCAGCAGTTTGGACAGGAACTATGGCTACACCTTC.

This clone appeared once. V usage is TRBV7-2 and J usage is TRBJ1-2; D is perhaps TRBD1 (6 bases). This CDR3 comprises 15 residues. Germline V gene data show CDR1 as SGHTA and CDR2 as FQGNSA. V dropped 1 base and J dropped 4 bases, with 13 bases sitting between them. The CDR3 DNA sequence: TGTGCCAGCAGCTTAGGACAGGTGGGAAGCTATGGCTACACCTTC. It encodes CASSLGQVGSYGYTF.

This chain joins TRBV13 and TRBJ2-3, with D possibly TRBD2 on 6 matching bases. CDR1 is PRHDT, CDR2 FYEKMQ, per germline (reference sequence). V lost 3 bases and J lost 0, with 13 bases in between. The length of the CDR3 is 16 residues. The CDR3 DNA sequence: TGTGCCAGCAGCTTTAGAGCGCGGGGTAGCACAGATACGCAGTATTTT. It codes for CASSFRARGSTDTQYF.

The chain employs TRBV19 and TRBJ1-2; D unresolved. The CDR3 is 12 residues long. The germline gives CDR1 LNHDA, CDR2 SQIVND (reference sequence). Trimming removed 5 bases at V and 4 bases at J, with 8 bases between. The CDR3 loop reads CASSQASYGYTF. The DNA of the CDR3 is TGTGCCAGTAGTCAGGCAAGCTATGGCTACACCTTC.

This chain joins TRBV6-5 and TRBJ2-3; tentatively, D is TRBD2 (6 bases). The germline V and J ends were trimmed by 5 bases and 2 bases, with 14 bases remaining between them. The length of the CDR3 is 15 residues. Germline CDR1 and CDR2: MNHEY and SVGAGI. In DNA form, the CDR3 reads TGTGCCAGCAGTCGTAATCGGGGGTACACAGATACGCAGTATTTT. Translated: CASSRNRGYTDTQYF.

The CDR3 sequence is CAITPGGATGELFF. Written as DNA, the CDR3 is TGTGCCATCACCCCCGGGGGGGCCACCGGGGAGCTGTTTTTT. The chain links TRBV10-3 to TRBJ2-2; 8 bases match TRBD2. The CDR3 length is 14 residues. The V gene's germline CDR1 is ENHRY and CDR2 SYGVKD. V shed 7 bases, J shed 4 bases, and the junction held 5 bases outside the gene matches.

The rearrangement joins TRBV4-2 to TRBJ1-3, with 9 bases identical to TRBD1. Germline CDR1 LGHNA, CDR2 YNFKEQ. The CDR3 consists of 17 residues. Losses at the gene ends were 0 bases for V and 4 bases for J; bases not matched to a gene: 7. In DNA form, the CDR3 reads TGTGCCAGCAGCCAAGAAATCGGGACAGGGTTGGGAAACACCATATATTTT. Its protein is CASSQEIGTGLGNTIYF.